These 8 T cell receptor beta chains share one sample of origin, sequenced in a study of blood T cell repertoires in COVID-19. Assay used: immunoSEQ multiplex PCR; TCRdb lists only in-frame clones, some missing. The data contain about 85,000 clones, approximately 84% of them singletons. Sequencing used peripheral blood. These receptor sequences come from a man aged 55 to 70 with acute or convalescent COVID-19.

This CDR3 reads CSVEDRSLRSSGNTIYF. The CDR3 DNA reads as TGCAGCGTTGAAGATCGGTCGCTCCGGAGCTCTGGAAACACCATATATTTT. The rearrangement links TRBV29-1 to TRBJ1-3, with D unclear. CDR1 SQVTM and CDR2 ANQGSEA come from the germline V gene. The CDR3 spans 17 residues. V was shortened by 0 bases and J by 0 bases, with 15 bases between the two germline ends.

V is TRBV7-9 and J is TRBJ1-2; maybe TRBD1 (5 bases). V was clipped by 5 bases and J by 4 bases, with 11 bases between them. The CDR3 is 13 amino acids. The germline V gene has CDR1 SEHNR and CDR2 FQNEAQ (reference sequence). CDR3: CASSGAGPYGYTF. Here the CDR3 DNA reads TGTGCCAGCAGCGGGGCAGGGCCCTATGGCTACACCTTC. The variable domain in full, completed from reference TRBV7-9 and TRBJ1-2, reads DTGVSQNPRHKITKRGQNVTFRCDPISEHNRLYWYRQTLGQGPEFLTYFQNEAQLEKSRLLSDRFSAERPKGSFSTLEIQRTEQGDSAMYLCASSGAGPYGYTFGSGTRLTVV.

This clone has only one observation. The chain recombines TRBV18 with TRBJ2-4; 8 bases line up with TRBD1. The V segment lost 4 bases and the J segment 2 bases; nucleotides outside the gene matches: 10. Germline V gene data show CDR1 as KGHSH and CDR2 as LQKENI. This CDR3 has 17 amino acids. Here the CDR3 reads CASSLRTGSPTKNIQYF. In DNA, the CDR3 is TGTGCCAGCTCACTGAGGACAGGGAGCCCAACCAAAAACATTCAGTACTTC.

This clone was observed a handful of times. The CDR3 DNA reads TGCGCCAGCAGCCTGACAGTCCTCTCTGGAAACACCATATATTTT. Protein sequence: CASSLTVLSGNTIYF. This chain connects TRBV4-1 to TRBJ1-3; the D gene is possibly TRBD1 (5 bases). This CDR3 region has 15 residues. Trimming removed 4 bases at V and 0 bases at J, with 10 bases between. Looked up from germline, CDR1 is MGHRA and CDR2 is YSYEKL.

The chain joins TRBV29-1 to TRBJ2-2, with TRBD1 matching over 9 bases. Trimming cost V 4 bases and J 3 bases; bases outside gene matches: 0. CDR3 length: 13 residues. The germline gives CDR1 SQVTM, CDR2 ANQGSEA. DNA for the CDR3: TGCAGCGTTGGGACAGGGGACACCGGGGAGCTGTTTTTT. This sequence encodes CSVGTGDTGELFF.

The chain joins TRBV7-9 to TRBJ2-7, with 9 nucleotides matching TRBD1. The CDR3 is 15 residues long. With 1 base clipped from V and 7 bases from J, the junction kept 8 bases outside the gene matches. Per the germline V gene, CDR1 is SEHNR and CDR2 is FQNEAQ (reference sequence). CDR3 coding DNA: TGTGCCAGCAGCTTAGGGACAGGGGCTCCGGGGGAGCAGTACTTC. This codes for CASSLGTGAPGEQYF.

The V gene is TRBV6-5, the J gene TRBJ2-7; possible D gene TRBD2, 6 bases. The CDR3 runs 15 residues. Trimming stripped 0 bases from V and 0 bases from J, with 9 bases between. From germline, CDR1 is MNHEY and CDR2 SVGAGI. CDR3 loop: CASSYSGGSSYEQYF. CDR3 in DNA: TGTGCCAGCAGTTACTCGGGGGGAAGCTCCTACGAGCAGTACTTC.

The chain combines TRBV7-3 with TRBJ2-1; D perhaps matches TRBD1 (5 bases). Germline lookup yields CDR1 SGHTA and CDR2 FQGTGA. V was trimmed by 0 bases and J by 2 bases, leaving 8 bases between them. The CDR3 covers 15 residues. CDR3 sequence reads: CASSLTQGTYNEQFF. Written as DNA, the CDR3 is TGTGCCAGCAGCTTAACGCAGGGTACCTACAATGAGCAGTTCTTC.